This T cell receptor (beta chain) derives from a study of cytomegalovirus exposure and HLA in healthy donors. Background on the study: There were around 390 genotyped donors. Of these, about 80% fell in the genetic ancestry cluster associated with self-reported Caucasian donors.

Germline V gene sequence: CDR1 LNHDA, CDR2 SQIVND (reference sequence). The CDR3 extends over 16 amino acids. V was cut by 6 bases and J by 2 bases, with 16 bases left in between. Researchers ran the PCR with 60 Vbeta and 13 Jbeta primers. Only in-frame clones appear in the TCRdb table, and some are missing; sequencing was by immunoSEQ multiplex PCR. This repertoire includes 150,000 to 200,000 clones. The sequence was obtained from a woman aged 18-29 years in good health and CMV-seropositive. V and J are TRBV19 and TRBJ2-2, with a weak D call TRBD1 (6 bases). Material for sequencing was PBMCs. This CDR3 reads CASRQGGRINTGELFF. The CDR3 DNA sequence: TGTGCCAGTAGACAGGGTGGTAGGATAAACACCGGGGAGCTGTTTTTT.